Listed below are T cell receptor beta chains from one sample, sequenced in a study of blood T cell repertoires in COVID-19. Sequenced by immunoSEQ multiplex PCR; TCRdb stores in-frame clones only, minus some. Of more than 250,000 clones listed, approximately 92% are singletons. Sample: PBMCs or T cells enriched from blood (not recorded which). The receptor source for this set is a woman in her thirties who had recovered from COVID-19. Each CDR3 is given with its conserved first and last residue. D genes are given only for firm matches. A clone size is listed for some rows: how often the clone was seen (once, few, many), or a class if it is expanded.

clone size	V gene	J gene	D gene	CDR3 protein	CDR3 DNA
NA	TRBV5-1	TRBJ2-1	TRBD2	CASIQSGRSGEQFF	TGCGCCAGCATACAGAGCGGGAGATCGGGTGAGCAGTTCTTC
NA	TRBV4-1	TRBJ1-1	NA	CASSQDRGGIDRNTEAFF	TGCGCCAGCAGCCAAGATCGAGGGGGTATTGATCGTAACACTGAAGCTTTCTTT
NA	TRBV3-1/TRBV3-2	TRBJ1-6	TRBD1	CASSPGTVGNSPLHF	TGTGCCAGCAGCCCCGGGACAGTCGGTAATTCACCCCTCCACTTT
NA	TRBV12-3/TRBV12-4	TRBJ2-4	NA	CASSPRDGGTQYF	TGTGCCAGCAGTCCGAGGGACGGAGGGACTCAGTACTTC
NA	TRBV14	TRBJ2-5	NA	CASSQAGETQYF	TGTGCCAGCAGCCAAGCCGGGGAGACCCAGTACTTC
NA	TRBV4-2	TRBJ2-7	TRBD2	CASSHPGGGPYEQYF	TGTGCCAGCAGCCACCCCGGGGGGGGTCCCTACGAGCAGTACTTC
NA	TRBV28	TRBJ1-5	NA	CASSLRAQPGMSNQPQHF	TGTGCCAGCAGTTTACGGGCACAGCCAGGGATGAGCAATCAGCCCCAGCATTTT
NA	TRBV6-6	TRBJ2-7	TRBD2	CASSRGLAGGPSSYEQYF	TGTGCCAGCAGTCGGGGACTAGCGGGAGGGCCTTCCTCCTACGAGCAGTACTTC
NA	TRBV11-2	TRBJ2-2	NA	CASSLGRLAYGELFF	TGTGCCAGCAGCTTAGGGCGGCTAGCGTACGGGGAGCTGTTTTTT
NA	TRBV7-2	TRBJ2-7	NA	CASSFSVGSSYEQYF	TGTGCCAGCAGCTTTAGCGTGGGGAGCTCCTACGAGCAGTACTTC
NA	TRBV18	TRBJ1-3	NA	CASSSGGNTIYF	TGTGCCAGCTCATCGGGGGGCAACACCATATATTTT
NA	TRBV19	TRBJ1-1	TRBD1	CASRDRRSGNTEAFF	TGTGCCAGTAGGGACAGGAGGTCGGGAAACACTGAAGCTTTCTTT
NA	TRBV19	TRBJ2-1	NA	CATSGWAGSGTEQFF	TGTGCCACTTCGGGCTGGGCAGGGTCTGGTACTGAGCAGTTCTTC
few	TRBV9	TRBJ2-7	TRBD1	CASSVGVTGGLYEQYF	TGTGCCAGCAGCGTAGGGGTGACAGGGGGGTTATACGAGCAGTACTTC
NA	TRBV18	TRBJ2-5	NA	CASSPPGEETQYF	TGTGCCAGCTCACCACCAGGGGAAGAGACCCAGTACTTC
NA	TRBV13	TRBJ2-7	TRBD2	CASSPHDSGGAAYEQYF	TGTGCCAGCAGCCCTCATGATAGCGGGGGGGCCGCCTACGAGCAGTACTTC
NA	TRBV7-3	TRBJ1-4	NA	CASSPVVGADNEKLFF	TGTGCCAGCAGCCCCGTAGTTGGGGCCGATAATGAAAAACTGTTTTTT
NA	TRBV14	TRBJ2-4	TRBD1	CASSLDRESVQYF	TGTGCCAGCAGCCTCGACAGGGAATCGGTTCAGTACTTC
NA	TRBV11-2	TRBJ2-7	NA	CASSLLSYSYEQYF	TGTGCCAGCAGCTTACTCTCGTACTCCTACGAGCAGTACTTC
NA	TRBV12-3/TRBV12-4	TRBJ1-2	NA	CASSLGRNYGYTF	TGTGCCAGCAGTTTAGGCAGGAACTATGGCTACACCTTC
once	TRBV5-1	TRBJ1-1	TRBD1	CASSKSTGVPTEAFF	TGCGCCAGCAGCAAATCGACAGGGGTGCCCACTGAAGCTTTCTTT
NA	TRBV23-1	TRBJ1-5	NA	CASSPPTSYSNQPQHF	TGCGCCAGCAGTCCTCCGACAAGTTATAGCAATCAGCCCCAGCATTTT
NA	TRBV7-6	TRBJ2-3	NA	CASSSGSNILLRGDTQYF	TGTGCCAGCAGCTCCGGATCGAACATACTCCTTAGGGGAGATACGCAGTATTTT
NA	TRBV28	TRBJ2-7	TRBD1	CASSPTGDGNEQYF	TGTGCCAGCAGTCCGACAGGGGATGGTAACGAGCAGTACTTC
NA	TRBV14	TRBJ2-3	NA	CASSFRRGRDTDTQYF	TGTGCCAGCAGCTTTCGACGGGGGAGAGACACAGATACGCAGTATTTT
NA	TRBV28	TRBJ1-2	NA	CASSLAGFALPYTF	TGTGCCAGCAGTTTAGCAGGGTTTGCCCTTCCCTACACCTTC
NA	TRBV2	TRBJ2-7	TRBD1	CASSADRASYEQYF	TGTGCCAGCAGTGCGGACAGGGCTTCCTACGAGCAGTACTTC
NA	TRBV29-1	TRBJ1-1	NA	CSVGGDTEAFF	TGCAGCGTTGGGGGGGACACTGAAGCTTTCTTT
NA	TRBV4-3	TRBJ1-1	NA	CASSDRGTNTEAFF	TGCGCCAGCAGCGACCGGGGTACGAACACTGAAGCTTTCTTT
NA	TRBV12-5	TRBJ1-1	TRBD1	CASGSPIPAGQGNTEAFF	TGTGCTAGTGGTTCCCCTATCCCCGCGGGACAGGGGAACACTGAAGCTTTCTTT
NA	TRBV3-1/TRBV3-2	TRBJ2-2	NA	CASSQVRQGGELFF	TGTGCCAGCAGCCAAGTTAGGCAGGGAGGGGAGCTGTTTTTT
NA	TRBV11-2	TRBJ2-1	NA	CASSHQDSNEQFF	TGTGCCAGCAGCCATCAGGACAGCAATGAGCAGTTCTTC
NA	TRBV28	TRBJ1-2	TRBD1	CASSLAGQGYYGYTF	TGTGCCAGCAGTTTGGCGGGACAGGGCTACTATGGCTACACCTTC
NA	TRBV27	TRBJ2-5	TRBD1	CASSTIQGVQETQYF	TGTGCCAGCAGTACTATACAGGGGGTTCAAGAGACCCAGTACTTC
NA	TRBV28	TRBJ1-2	NA	CASSRSQYYGYTF	TGTGCCAGCAGTAGGAGTCAGTACTATGGCTACACCTTC
NA	TRBV7-5	TRBJ1-5	NA	CARNNRGNQPQHF	TGTGCCAGAAACAATAGGGGGAATCAGCCCCAGCATTTT
NA	TRBV19	TRBJ1-1	NA	CASSISGFTEAFF	TGTGCCAGTAGTATATCGGGGTTTACTGAAGCTTTCTTT
NA	TRBV2	TRBJ1-2	NA	CASSGIQGDAGYTF	TGTGCCAGCAGTGGAATACAGGGAGATGCTGGCTACACCTTC
NA	TRBV3-1/TRBV3-2	TRBJ2-2	TRBD2	CASSSRDYTTNTGELFF	TGTGCCAGCAGCTCCCGGGACTACACTACGAACACCGGGGAGCTGTTTTTT
NA	TRBV3-1/TRBV3-2	TRBJ2-7	NA	CASSQAPGSSYEQYF	TGTGCCAGCAGCCAAGCCCCCGGGAGCTCCTACGAGCAGTACTTC
NA	TRBV19	TRBJ2-1	NA	CASSEPPFSGNEQFF	TGTGCCAGTAGTGAGCCCCCTTTTAGCGGCAATGAGCAGTTCTTC
NA	TRBV6-2/TRBV6-3	TRBJ2-7	TRBD1	CASSSTGVAYEQYF	TGTGCCAGCAGTTCTACAGGGGTCGCCTACGAGCAGTACTTC
once	TRBV4-1	TRBJ2-7	NA	CASSLQGSSYEQYF	TGCGCCAGCAGCTTGCAGGGGAGCTCCTACGAGCAGTACTTC
NA	TRBV7-9	TRBJ2-2	TRBD1	CASSLGSGTGNTGELFF	TGTGCCAGCAGCTTAGGATCCGGGACAGGGAACACCGGGGAGCTGTTTTTT
NA	TRBV28	TRBJ1-5	TRBD1	CASRGTRGNQPQHF	TGTGCCAGCAGGGGTACCAGGGGGAATCAGCCCCAGCATTTT